This entry lists 3 T cell receptor beta chains sequenced from one sample in a study of technical replicates of blood from a few donors. TCRdb's table, derived via immunoSEQ multiplex PCR, lists solely in-frame clones and lacks some. The sample lists almost 90,000 clones; roughly 94% were seen once. The material sequenced was T cells isolated from PBMCs. These receptors all come from a human donor in good health.

This chain links TRBV2 with TRBJ1-2; 8 bases agree with TRBD1. Per the germline V gene, CDR1 is SNHLY and CDR2 is FYNNEI. The CDR3 totals 13 residues. J was trimmed by 4 bases and V by 6 bases; bases with no gene match: 4. CDR3 sequence (DNA): TGTGCCAGCAGCCCCGGACAGGGCTATGGCTACACCTTC. Translated: CASSPGQGYGYTF. Variable domain in full (rest from reference TRBV2 and TRBJ1-2): EPEVTQTPSHQVTQMGQEVILRCVPISNHLYFYWYRQILGQKVEFLVSFYNNEISEKSEIFDDQFSVERPDGSNFTLKIRSTKLEDSAMYFCASSPGQGYGYTFGSGTRLTVV.

V usage is TRBV2 and J usage is TRBJ1-5, with D uncertain. The CDR3 length is 15 residues. The germline V gene has CDR1 SNHLY and CDR2 FYNNEI. V was trimmed by 6 bases and J by 5 bases, leaving 17 bases between them. DNA for the CDR3: TGTGCCAGCAGGCGAGGGCAAAACCCTTATCAGCCCCAGCATTTT. Translating gives CASRRGQNPYQPQHF.

J is TRBJ2-4 and V is TRBV5-1; 9 nucleotides line up with TRBD1. V dropped 4 bases and J dropped 6; count of bases not matched to a gene: 11. This CDR3 comprises 16 residues. In germline, CDR1 is SGHRS, CDR2 YFSETQ. The CDR3 DNA follows: TGCGCCAGCAGCCGATCGGACAGGGGCCCCTCAAACATTCAGTACTTC. Encoded protein: CASSRSDRGPSNIQYF.